Below, 8 T cell receptor beta chains from the same sample are listed, as sequenced in a study of T-cell reconstitution after alpha-beta-depleted transplantation in children. Unique molecular identifiers were incorporated when the TCRbeta library was constructed. Each CDR3 protein gets one entry after TCRdb re-called the PCR reads with MiXCR. Here the sample spans about 77,000 distinct CDR3 sequences, 18% being singletons. The sequencing here drew on PBMCs, mostly from graft donor cells, taken 360 days after TCRalphabeta/CD19-depleted stem cell transplant. The receptors were sampled from a male patient aged 2 to 10 who had a stem cell transplant for acute lymphoblastic leukemia, so the T cells may come from the graft donor.

This chain connects TRBV20-1 to TRBJ2-3; no clear D. The V and J ends lost 4 bases and 4 bases respectively, with 15 bases between them. CDR1 is DFQATT and CDR2 is SNEGSKA in the germline V gene (reference sequence). The CDR3 contains 14 residues. CDR3 residues: CSATATRKPDTQYF. CDR3 DNA sequence: TGCAGTGCTACGGCCACAAGAAAACCAGATACGCAGTATTTT.

This chain links TRBV20-1 with TRBJ2-3; the match to TRBD2 covers 8 bases. The V segment lost 2 bases and the J segment 3 bases; nucleotides outside the gene matches: 7. CDR1 DFQATT and CDR2 SNEGSKA come from the germline V gene (reference sequence). The CDR3 totals 15 residues. DNA of the CDR3: TGCAGTGCTAGACCGGGACTAGTAGAAACAGATACGCAGTATTTT. This encodes CSARPGLVETDTQYF.

V gene TRBV6-5 combines with J gene TRBJ2-7; D uncertain. Germline V lookup: CDR1 MNHEY, CDR2 SVGAGI. The ends were cut back, 0 bases at V and 2 bases at J, with 8 bases in the middle. The CDR3 consists of 14 residues. In DNA, the CDR3 is TGTGCCAGCAGTTACTCGTATCAGGCCTACGAGCAGTACTTC. It encodes CASSYSYQAYEQYF.

This clonotype has ten or more counts. The chain is built from TRBV20-1 and TRBJ2-5, with TRBD2 as a possible D gene (6 bases). The CDR3 is 14 residues long. CDR1 DFQATT and CDR2 SNEGSKA come from the germline V gene (reference sequence). V was cut by 3 bases and J by 11 bases, with 22 bases left in between. CDR3 residues: CSASGGTPPRGQYF. The CDR3 DNA is TGCAGTGCTAGTGGTGGGACTCCCCCAAGAGGGCAGTACTTC.

The V and J genes are TRBV12-3 or TRBV12-4 and TRBJ2-1; maybe TRBD1 (6 bases). V lost 3 bases to trimming and J lost 7 bases, with 10 bases between them. This CDR3 contains 13 residues. CDR3 coding DNA: TGTGCCAGCAGTTTGGGCGACAGGAATGAGCAGTTCTTC. As protein: CASSLGDRNEQFF.

This clonotype came up many times. The gene calls are TRBV15 and TRBJ2-7, with D unclear. Germline values: CDR1 LNHNV, CDR2 YYDKDF (reference sequence). The CDR3 has 12 amino acids. V lost 1 base and J 6 bases, leaving 7 bases between the germline ends. CDR3 region: CATSRGWGEQYF. Written as DNA, the CDR3 is TGTGCCACCAGCAGAGGATGGGGCGAGCAGTACTTC.

This clonotype was observed at least ten times. The V call is TRBV12-3 or TRBV12-4, the J call TRBJ2-2; possible D gene TRBD1, 5 bases. The V and J ends lost 3 bases and 2 bases respectively, with 10 bases between them. The CDR3 is 15 residues long. The CDR3 sequence is CASSFGHINTGELFF. CDR3 DNA sequence: TGTGCCAGCAGTTTTGGACATATTAACACCGGGGAGCTGTTTTTT.

This clonotype was observed a single time. The chain combines TRBV20-1 with TRBJ2-5, with 10 bases matching TRBD1. Per germline, CDR1 DFQATT and CDR2 SNEGSKA (reference sequence). The J segment lost 6 bases and the V segment lost 6 bases, leaving 10 bases of the junction unmatched. The length of the CDR3 is 14 residues. CDR3 coding DNA: TGCAGTGCAAACGCGATAGACAGGGGGCAGACCCAGTACTTC. Encoded protein: CSANAIDRGQTQYF.